This TCR beta chain was captured by sequencing in a study of blood T cell repertoires in COVID-19. Measured with immunoSEQ multiplex PCR; TCRdb has only the in-frame clones, and not every one. The sample lists some 210,000 clones; 70% to 90% were seen once. Germline V gene sequence: CDR1 SGHKS, CDR2 YYEKEE (reference sequence). The CDR3 is 14 amino acids. Deletions cut 4 bases from V and 0 bases from J, with 8 bases between. The chain links TRBV5-5 to TRBJ1-5; a weak D match, TRBD1 (6 bases). Sample: peripheral blood. The receptor was derived from a woman aged 40 to 49 who had recovered from COVID-19. CDR3 in DNA: TGTGCCAGCAGCCCGGACAGTAGCAATCAGCCCCAGCATTTT. Its translation is CASSPDSSNQPQHF.